The 25 T cell receptor beta chains listed next were all sequenced from one sample in a study of blood T cell repertoires in COVID-19. TCRdb's copy holds only in-frame clones and misses some; the assay was immunoSEQ multiplex PCR. The table shows 360,000 or so clones, with nearly 90% occurring only once. Sequenced sample: peripheral blood. These receptors were collected from a man aged 18 to 29 with active or convalescent COVID-19.

The V gene is TRBV28, the J gene TRBJ1-2; possible D gene TRBD1, 5 bases. Germline-derived CDR1 and CDR2 are MDHEN and SYDVKM. V shed 3 bases and J shed 4 bases, with 12 bases lying between them. The CDR3 runs 14 residues. The DNA of the CDR3 is TGTGCCAGCAGTTTTCCGACAGTAGGCTATGGCTACACCTTC. It translates to CASSFPTVGYGYTF.

This chain uses TRBV29-1 with TRBJ2-1; 12 bases match TRBD2. The CDR3 is 17 residues long. Germline CDR1 and CDR2: SQVTM and ANQGSEA. Trimming cost V 3 bases and J 3 bases; bases outside gene matches: 9. CDR3 residues: CSVEASGRAQIYNEQFF. CDR3 coding DNA: TGCAGCGTTGAGGCTAGCGGGAGGGCCCAAATCTACAATGAGCAGTTCTTC.

This rearrangement joins TRBV28 to TRBJ1-5; 8 bases fit TRBD1. The germline gives CDR1 MDHEN, CDR2 SYDVKM. V dropped 3 bases and J dropped 4; count of bases not matched to a gene: 5. The CDR3 loop spans 15 amino acids. The CDR3: CASSFQGARNQPQHF. The DNA for the CDR3 is TGTGCCAGCAGTTTTCAGGGGGCCAGAAATCAGCCCCAGCATTTT.

V and J are TRBV11-3 and TRBJ2-2, with 11 bases that match TRBD2. Trimming cost V 0 bases and J 3 bases; bases outside gene matches: 6. Germline V CDR1 and CDR2: SGHNT, YENEEA. The CDR3 runs 18 residues. The DNA for the CDR3 is TGTGCCAGCAGCTTAGATTTACTAGCGGGAGAATACACCGGGGAGCTGTTTTTT. Encoded protein: CASSLDLLAGEYTGELFF.

The genes are TRBV7-9 and TRBJ1-2; TRBD1 might be the D (6 bases). Deletions cut 0 bases from V and 6 bases from J, with 11 bases between. The CDR3 consists of 14 residues. Germline assignment: CDR1 SEHNR and CDR2 FQNEAQ (reference sequence). CDR3 residues: CASSLAGYRDGYTF. CDR3 bases: TGTGCCAGCAGCTTAGCGGGATACAGGGATGGCTACACCTTC.

This clone has only a few counts. The gene calls are TRBV7-6 and TRBJ2-7, with TRBD1 matching 11 bases. CDR3 length equals 15 residues. Germline CDR1 and CDR2: SGHVS and FNYEAQ. Trimming cost V 0 bases and J 6 bases; bases outside gene matches: 4. CDR3 coding DNA: TGTGCCAGCAGCTTAGCGCAGGGACAGGGGGGCGAGCAGTACTTC. Protein sequence: CASSLAQGQGGEQYF.

This clone was recorded only once. The chain has TRBV11-2 and TRBJ2-3, with D possibly matching TRBD2 (5 bases). V was shortened by 0 bases and J by 14 bases, with 15 bases between the two germline ends. Germline values: CDR1 SGHAT, CDR2 FQNNGV. The CDR3 loop spans 13 amino acids. For the CDR3, the DNA is TGTGCCAGCAGCTTAGATCCGAGCGGAAAGGGGTATTTT. Protein product: CASSLDPSGKGYF.

This chain links TRBV4-1 with TRBJ2-7; 10 nucleotides align to TRBD2. The J segment lost 0 bases and the V segment lost 4 bases, leaving 9 bases of the junction unmatched. The CDR3 is made up of 17 amino acids. Germline CDR1 is MGHRA and CDR2 is YSYEKL. The CDR3 coding sequence is TGCGCCAGCAGCCTTGGACTAGCGGTAGACCTCTCCTACGAGCAGTACTTC. Its translation is CASSLGLAVDLSYEQYF.

In its sample, this clone was seen a few times. The genes are TRBV28 and TRBJ2-7; D is possibly TRBD1 (6 bases). V was trimmed by 7 bases and J by 1 base, leaving 14 bases between them. From germline, CDR1 is MDHEN and CDR2 SYDVKM. CDR3 length: 14 residues. Here the CDR3 reads CASNPRGRSYEQYF. Written as DNA, the CDR3 is TGTGCCAGCAACCCCAGGGGCAGATCCTACGAGCAGTACTTC. The full variable domain, with the rest looked up from reference TRBV28 and TRBJ2-7, is DVKVTQSSRYLVKRTGEKVFLECVQDMDHENMFWYRQDPGLGLRLIYFSYDVKMKEKGDIPEGYSVSREKKERFSLILESASTNQTSMYLCASNPRGRSYEQYFGPGTRLTVT.

The chain joins TRBV27 to TRBJ1-6, with no clear D. This CDR3 is 14 amino acids long. V was trimmed by 4 bases and J by 4 bases, leaving 8 bases between them. From germline, CDR1 is MNHEY and CDR2 SMNVEV (reference sequence). CDR3 in DNA: TGTGCCAGCAGTTGGGGAGAATATAATTCACCCCTCCACTTT. It codes for CASSWGEYNSPLHF.

The chain joins TRBV2 to TRBJ1-5, with TRBD1 as a possible D gene (5 bases). V lost 7 bases, J lost 4 bases, and 11 bases lay in between. Germline V gene sequence: CDR1 SNHLY, CDR2 FYNNEI. The CDR3 is made up of 13 amino acids. The CDR3 region has the DNA TGTGCCAGCAACTCAGGGTGGAATCAGCCCCAGCATTTT. It codes for CASNSGWNQPQHF. Filled out from reference TRBV2 and TRBJ1-5, the complete variable domain reads EPEVTQTPSHQVTQMGQEVILRCVPISNHLYFYWYRQILGQKVEFLVSFYNNEISEKSEIFDDQFSVERPDGSNFTLKIRSTKLEDSAMYFCASNSGWNQPQHFGDGTRLSIL.

The CDR3, as DNA: TGTGCCAGCAGTTTAGAGAGTCAGCCCCAGCATTTT. Its protein is CASSLESQPQHF. The chain uses TRBV12-3 or TRBV12-4 and TRBJ1-5; D unresolved. Trimming took off 1 base at V and 6 bases at J, with 4 bases between the two ends. The CDR3 has 12 residues.

The genes are TRBV24-1 and TRBJ2-1; the D gene is possibly TRBD2 (6 bases). V was clipped by 11 bases and J by 0 bases, with 16 bases between them. There are 15 residues in the CDR3. In germline, CDR1 is KGHDR, CDR2 SFDVKD. As DNA, the CDR3 is TGTGCCATTGGGGCCCCAGCGGGCTCCTACAATGAGCAGTTCTTC. Amino acid sequence: CAIGAPAGSYNEQFF.

This chain uses TRBV5-6 with TRBJ1-4; D uncertain. Germline loops: CDR1 SGHDT, CDR2 YYEEEE. Trimming removed 3 bases at V and 6 bases at J, with 9 bases between. The CDR3 covers 13 residues. The CDR3: CASSSIVDEKLFF. As DNA, the CDR3 is TGTGCCAGCAGCTCCATAGTGGATGAAAAACTGTTTTTT. The complete variable domain, with remaining parts taken from reference TRBV5-6 and TRBJ1-4, reads DAGVTQSPTHLIKTRGQQVTLRCSPKSGHDTVSWYQQALGQGPQFIFQYYEEEERQRGNFPDRFSGHQFPNYSSELNVNALLLGDSALYLCASSSIVDEKLFFGSGTQLSVL.

The chain joins TRBV5-1 to TRBJ1-1; no clear D gene. The CDR3 loop spans 11 amino acids. V shed 0 bases and J shed 10 bases, with 7 bases lying between them. The germline gives CDR1 SGHRS, CDR2 YFSETQ. The chain's CDR3 is CASSLGAGAFF. CDR3 in DNA: TGCGCCAGCAGCTTGGGCGCGGGAGCTTTCTTT.

The chain uses TRBV7-3 and TRBJ2-1, with 11 bases identical to TRBD2. The germline gives CDR1 SGHTA, CDR2 FQGTGA. The CDR3 length is 16 residues. The J segment lost 7 bases and the V segment lost 5 bases, leaving 10 bases of the junction unmatched. The CDR3 here is CASSLIAGGPGNEQFF. CDR3 coding DNA: TGTGCCAGCAGCCTTATAGCGGGAGGGCCGGGGAATGAGCAGTTCTTC.

This clone was seen more than once but under ten times. This rearrangement joins TRBV6-5 to TRBJ2-3, with D perhaps TRBD1 (6 bases). V lost 7 bases, J lost 1 base, and 12 bases lay in between. Germline-derived CDR1 and CDR2 are MNHEY and SVGAGI. There are 14 residues in the CDR3. This CDR3 is CASTQGWGTDTQYF. CDR3 nucleotides: TGTGCCAGCACACAGGGCTGGGGCACAGATACGCAGTATTTT.

This clone came up once. V is TRBV27 and J is TRBJ1-5, with 8 bases aligning to TRBD1. The CDR3 consists of 16 residues. Germline CDR1 is MNHEY and CDR2 is SMNVEV (reference sequence). Trimming removed 5 bases from V and 7 bases from J; junction bases left unmatched: 13. The DNA for the CDR3 is TGTGCCAGCAGTCCGAACCCCTCAGGGGGCCGACAGCCCCAGCATTTT. Amino acids: CASSPNPSGGRQPQHF.

J is TRBJ1-2 and V is TRBV5-8, with D possibly matching TRBD1 (6 bases). Germline V gene sequence: CDR1 SGHTS, CDR2 YDEGEE. V was trimmed by 2 bases and J by 4 bases, leaving 12 bases between them. The length of the CDR3 is 14 residues. The CDR3 region has the DNA TGTGCCAGCAGCTTTTTCCGGGGGGCCTATGGCTACACCTTC. Translation: CASSFFRGAYGYTF.

The CDR3 bases are TGTGCCATCAGTGTTGGGACAGGGGTCTACGAGCAGTACTTC. Translated: CAISVGTGVYEQYF. The chain couples TRBV10-3 to TRBJ2-7; 10 nucleotides match TRBD1. Per the germline V gene, CDR1 is ENHRY and CDR2 is SYGVKD. V lost 4 bases and J lost 3; bases outside the gene matches: 3. CDR3 length: 14 amino acids.

This chain connects TRBV24-1 to TRBJ1-5; a possible D gene is TRBD1 (6 bases). V gave up 4 bases and J gave up 2 bases, with 20 bases separating them. This CDR3 contains 18 residues. CDR1 and CDR2 (germline): KGHDR, SFDVKD. The CDR3 loop is CATSDDGKTGLRNQPQHF. The CDR3 bases are TGTGCCACCAGTGACGACGGAAAGACAGGCCTCCGCAATCAGCCCCAGCATTTT.

The chain combines TRBV4-3 with TRBJ1-4; 7 bases align to TRBD1. Germline V gene sequence: CDR1 LGHNA, CDR2 YSLEER. V shed 0 bases, J shed 9 bases, and the junction held 13 bases outside the gene matches. The CDR3 has 17 amino acids. The CDR3 nucleotides are TGCGCCAGCAGCCAAGATCGATCCGGGGCAGGGGGTAAAAAACTGTTTTTT. It codes for CASSQDRSGAGGKKLFF.

This clone was picked up one time. This chain joins TRBV5-1 and TRBJ1-1; 9 bases agree with TRBD1. Germline CDR1 is SGHRS and CDR2 is YFSETQ. J gave up 1 base and V 0 bases, and 4 bases lay outside the gene matches. The CDR3 is 16 amino acids. The CDR3 region is CASSLADRGANTEAFF. The DNA for the CDR3 is TGCGCCAGCAGCTTGGCTGACAGGGGGGCGAACACTGAAGCTTTCTTT.

The chain recombines TRBV27 with TRBJ2-2; 7 nucleotides line up with TRBD2. CDR1 is MNHEY, CDR2 SMNVEV, per germline (reference sequence). This CDR3 is built from 17 residues. V was pared by 1 base and J by 0 bases, with 5 bases of the junction left unmatched. The chain's CDR3 is CASSLYQRGTNTGELFF. The CDR3 DNA reads as TGTGCCAGCAGTTTATATCAGCGGGGTACGAACACCGGGGAGCTGTTTTTT.

The V gene is TRBV6-5, the J gene TRBJ1-1; 9 nucleotides line up with TRBD1. This CDR3 region has 13 residues. V lost 4 bases and J lost 5; bases outside the gene matches: 2. The germline V gene has CDR1 MNHEY and CDR2 SVGAGI. The CDR3 reads CASSLTGGTEAFF. CDR3 coding DNA: TGTGCCAGCAGTTTGACAGGGGGGACTGAAGCTTTCTTT.